These T cell receptor beta chains were read from a single sample in a study of TIL therapy for anti-PD-1-resistant metastatic lung cancer. The protocol was immunoSEQ multiplex PCR, while the TCRdb copy is restricted to in-frame clones and leaves out a portion. Of about 50,000 clones listed, less than 75% are singletons. The sample was tumor tissue, taken at baseline. The receptor source for this set is a person aged 25-80 years with non-small cell lung cancer. CDR3s include the opening cysteine and the closing phenylalanine or tryptophan. The order of the fields is J gene, D gene, V gene, CDR3 protein. D genes are given only for firm matches.

>TRBJ2-5|TRBD2|TRBV29-1
CSVDAILAGGETQYF
>TRBJ1-1|-|TRBV19
CASILRGHTEAFF
>TRBJ1-2|TRBD1|TRBV5-6
CASSLTGAKDYGYTF
>TRBJ2-1|-|TRBV29-1
CSVGGPRGSSYNEQFF
>TRBJ1-2|-|TRBV14
CASSQDPQGKYGYTF
>TRBJ1-1|-|TRBV11-2
CASSSVGFGVAFF
>TRBJ2-7|-|TRBV10-1
CASSVMTLRSSYEQYF
>TRBJ2-7|-|TRBV5-1
CASSVTGSYEQYF
>TRBJ2-1|-|TRBV27
CASGPFRVF
>TRBJ2-5|-|TRBV9
CASSVAGGHAGETQYF
>TRBJ2-1|-|TRBV27
CASRRFRSTEQFF
>TRBJ2-7|-|TRBV7-8
CASSLREGEYEQYF
>TRBJ2-3|-|TRBV5-4
CASSPAGPSTDTQYF
>TRBJ2-5|-|TRBV28
CASRPGADQETQYF
>TRBJ1-1|TRBD1|TRBV9
CASSVVGTGLNEAFF
>TRBJ2-2|TRBD2|TRBV5-4
CASSTATSGGNTGELFF
>TRBJ2-3|-|TRBV28
CASSPIFSSFLAPFGTDTQYF
>TRBJ1-4|TRBD1|TRBV13
CASSFALPGQGYLSEKLFF
>TRBJ1-5|-|TRBV19
CASTKDGQGQPQHF
>TRBJ1-1|TRBD1|TRBV2
CASRDRQGTEAFF
>TRBJ1-5|-|TRBV10-2
CASSELGGLGQPQHF
>TRBJ2-2|TRBD2|TRBV9
CASSISGGAVGELFF
>TRBJ1-2|-|TRBV27
CASSLSKGFNTAYGYTF
>TRBJ2-3|TRBD1|TRBV29-1
CSVESGRGTDTQYF
>TRBJ2-3|TRBD2|TRBV7-3
CASSTSGAFTDTQYF
>TRBJ2-1|-|TRBV11-2
CASSLLLSYNEQFF
>TRBJ1-6|-|TRBV19
CASSLTRQDPALHF
>TRBJ1-5|TRBD1|TRBV28
CASSLLGQNQPQHF
>TRBJ2-3|-|TRBV7-8
CASSLGVGGGTDTQYF
>TRBJ1-2|-|TRBV6-6
CASRTSGDGYTF
>TRBJ1-2|-|TRBV28
CASRQGGRGYTF
>TRBJ1-1|-|TRBV6-1
CASSRQANPEAFF
>TRBJ2-7|-|TRBV21-1
CAGAGTGVFYEQYF
>TRBJ2-7|-|TRBV5-1
CASSLGRDSSYEQYF
>TRBJ1-2|-|TRBV5-1
CASSRDQGGYGYTF
>TRBJ1-4|-|TRBV5-4
CASSPPTNEKLFF
>TRBJ2-3|-|TRBV10-2
CASGWGTDTQYF
>TRBJ1-1|-|TRBV27
CASSLYLNTEAFF
>TRBJ1-5|-|TRBV7-9
CASSQSYSNQPQHF
>TRBJ2-7|TRBD1|TRBV19
CASSPGGQYEQYF
>TRBJ1-2|TRBD1|TRBV10-3
CAISTDRGYGYTF
>TRBJ2-5|TRBD2|TRBV6-1
CASSENRGGQETQYF
>TRBJ2-1|TRBD2|TRBV11-2
CASSPRGLAGYNEQFF